The next 23 T cell receptor beta chains were all read from a single sample in a study of breast tumors, draining lymph nodes, adjacent tissues. The lymph nodes were axillary draining lymph nodes from breast cancer patients. TCRdb reprocessed the multiplex PCR reads with MiXCR, giving one entry per CDR3 protein. The table shows about 230,000 distinct CDR3 sequences, with 32% occurring only once. Sequenced input: axillary lymph node tissue. The receptors derive from a female donor with breast cancer. Some clones in this sample may be carry-over from other donors' samples.

The table lists this clonotype with many counts. V and J are TRBV28 and TRBJ1-2; a weak D match, TRBD1 (5 bases). This CDR3 is built from 13 residues. Trimming cost V 6 bases and J 8 bases, with 16 bases left between them. Germline-derived CDR1 and CDR2 are MDHEN and SYDVKM. CDR3: CASSPTMGRGYTF. The CDR3 region has the DNA TGTGCCAGCAGCCCAACCATGGGGCGCGGCTACACCTTC.

This clonotype was seen ten or more times. The chain employs TRBV19 and TRBJ2-7; either TRBD1 or TRBD2 may fit D (5 bases each). Germline values: CDR1 LNHDA, CDR2 SQIVND (reference sequence). V dropped 3 bases and J dropped 4 bases, with 10 bases sitting between them. CDR3 length: 13 residues. CDR3 bases: TGTGCCAGTAGTATGGGGGTGCTTTACGAGCAGTACTTC. Translating gives CASSMGVLYEQYF.

This clonotype was seen ten or more times. This chain uses TRBV7-2 with TRBJ2-1; 8 bases align to TRBD2. This CDR3 region has 15 residues. Germline V gene sequence: CDR1 SGHTA, CDR2 FQGNSA. The trim removed 2 bases at V and 7 bases at J, leaving 7 bases unmatched. Here the CDR3 DNA reads TGTGCCAGCAGCTTAACTAGCGGAGGGGGGAATGAGCAGTTCTTC. It encodes CASSLTSGGGNEQFF.

This clonotype has ten or more counts. Mismatch with germline at one junction end may stem from a read error. The chain links TRBV10-3 to TRBJ2-2, with 9 bases aligning to TRBD1. Germline assignment: CDR1 ENHRY and CDR2 SYGVKD. The length of the CDR3 is 18 residues. DNA of the CDR3: TGTGCCATCAGTCCCACCCCCCGGACAGGGGCGAACACCGGGGAGCTGGTTTTT. Translating gives CAISPTPRTGANTGELVF.

This clonotype has a single count. The rearrangement uses TRBV9 and TRBJ1-5; 10 bases are a match to TRBD1. The germline V gene has CDR1 SGDLS and CDR2 YYNGEE. The CDR3 is 14 residues long. With V trimmed by 4 bases and J by 6 bases, 4 bases remained unmatched. CDR3: CASSLGTGAQPQHF. As DNA, the CDR3 is TGTGCCAGCAGCCTTGGGACAGGGGCTCAGCCCCAGCATTTT.

Comment on this clonotype: This may arise from a read error, as a much more abundant clone is one base away. The chain joins TRBV27 to TRBJ2-5, with D hard to call. This CDR3 is built from 12 residues. Trimming pared 7 bases from V and 2 bases from J, leaving 8 bases between. Germline loops: CDR1 MNHEY, CDR2 SMNVEV (reference sequence). In DNA, the CDR3 is TGTGCCAGCAAGAACTATCAAGAGACCCAGTACTTC. Translated: CASKNYQETQYF.

The chain couples TRBV5-6 to TRBJ2-7; D perhaps matches TRBD2 (5 bases). V dropped 1 base and J dropped 6 bases, with 14 bases sitting between them. The CDR3 runs 14 residues. Looked up from germline, CDR1 is SGHDT and CDR2 is YYEEEE. DNA of the CDR3: TGTGCCAGCAGCTTGTATGGAGCGCGGGCCGAGCAGTACTTC. Its translation: CASSLYGARAEQYF.

This clonotype was seen ten or more times. The chain recombines TRBV7-2 with TRBJ1-2; D is unclear. The V and J ends lost 5 bases and 2 bases respectively, with 9 bases between them. The CDR3 runs 13 residues. Germline V gives CDR1 SGHTA, CDR2 FQGNSA. Here the CDR3 DNA reads TGTGCCAGCAGCCGTGCGGGGAACTATGGCTACACCTTC. It encodes CASSRAGNYGYTF. Drawing the rest from reference TRBV7-2 and TRBJ1-2, the complete variable domain is GAGVSQSPSNKVTEKGKDVELRCDPISGHTALYWYRQSLGQGLEFLIYFQGNSAPDKSGLPSDRFSAERTGGSVSTLTIQRTQQEDSAVYLCASSRAGNYGYTFGSGTRLTVV.

The V call is TRBV20-1, the J call TRBJ2-1; TRBD2 aligns across 11 bases. Germline CDR1 DFQATT, CDR2 SNEGSKA (reference sequence). V dropped 3 bases and J dropped 6; count of bases not matched to a gene: 10. CDR3 length: 16 residues. The CDR3: CSASPTSGSGRNEQFF. The DNA for the CDR3 is TGCAGTGCTAGTCCAACTAGCGGGAGTGGTCGCAATGAGCAGTTCTTC.

The chain recombines TRBV7-2 with TRBJ2-2, with 8 nucleotides matching TRBD2. The germline V gene encodes CDR1 SGHTA and CDR2 FQGNSA. The length of the CDR3 is 16 residues. J lost 0 bases, V lost 5 bases, and 5 bases had no gene match. The CDR3, as DNA: TGTGCCAGCAGCCAACAAGCGGGGGCGAACACCGGGGAGCTGTTTTTT. Amino acids: CASSQQAGANTGELFF.

This clonotype was observed many times. V and J are TRBV12-3 or TRBV12-4 and TRBJ2-7; 11 nucleotides line up with TRBD2. The junction had 6 bases not matched to a gene; V was cut back by 5 bases and J by 0 bases. This CDR3 spans 16 amino acids. DNA of the CDR3: TGTGCCAGCAGTCCACTAGCGGGAGCGATCTCCTACGAGCAGTACTTC. Encoded protein: CASSPLAGAISYEQYF.

This clonotype was observed many times. The V call is TRBV9, the J call TRBJ2-7; 12 bases map to TRBD2. The ends lost 4 bases at V and 6 bases at J; junction bases unmatched: 14. This CDR3 comprises 17 residues. Per germline, CDR1 SGDLS and CDR2 YYNGEE. CDR3: CASSPHRTSGNSAEQYF. In DNA form, the CDR3 reads TGTGCCAGCAGCCCCCACCGGACTAGCGGGAACTCCGCCGAGCAGTACTTC.

As for this clonotype: This may come from a read error, since a much larger clone is one base off. J is TRBJ2-6 and V is TRBV18, with D uncertain. The germline gives CDR1 KGHSH, CDR2 LQKENI. This CDR3 spans 14 amino acids. Deletions cut 8 bases from V and 1 base from J, with 9 bases between. DNA of the CDR3: TGTGCCAGCCCGAGTAGGTCTGGGGCCAACGTCCTGACTTTC. Amino acids: CASPSRSGANVLTF.

This clonotype was picked up many times. The chain employs TRBV20-1 and TRBJ1-5; D might be TRBD1 (5 bases). The CDR3 sequence is 17 residues long. V was cut by 0 bases and J by 4 bases, with 19 bases left in between. Germline assignment: CDR1 DFQATT and CDR2 SNEGSKA (reference sequence). The DNA for the CDR3 is TGCAGTGCTAGAGATCTATTTGGGGGTTTCAGGAATCAGCCCCAGCATTTT. This translates into CSARDLFGGFRNQPQHF.

This clonotype was recorded only once. The chain links TRBV5-1 to TRBJ2-2, with D perhaps being TRBD1 or TRBD2 (6 bases each). Trimming left V 5 bases short and J 1 base short, with 18 bases between. Germline V lookup: CDR1 SGHRS, CDR2 YFSETQ. There are 17 residues in the CDR3. The CDR3, as DNA: TGCGCCAGCAGTCCTGGACTACAGGGTTGGAACACCGGGGAGCTGTTTTTT. This translates into CASSPGLQGWNTGELFF.

This clonotype was counted ten times or more. The chain couples TRBV6-7 to TRBJ2-2; D is perhaps TRBD2 (5 bases). TRBV6-7 is classed as an ORF, of uncertain function. Trimming stripped 6 bases from V and 0 bases from J, with 14 bases between. The CDR3 length is 16 residues. The CDR3: CASSPAGQTNTGELFF. CDR3 bases: TGTGCCAGCAGCCCCGCGGGCCAAACGAACACCGGGGAGCTGTTTTTT.

In its sample, this clonotype was seen many times. The chain employs TRBV2 and TRBJ2-1; either TRBD1 or TRBD2 may supply D (5 bases each). This CDR3 region has 13 residues. The germline gives CDR1 SNHLY, CDR2 FYNNEI. V lost 6 bases, J lost 5 bases, and 11 bases lay in between. DNA of the CDR3: TGTGCCAGCAGACGGGGCTTAAACAATGAGCAGTTCTTC. It is translated as CASRRGLNNEQFF. Combining the CDR3 with reference TRBV2 and TRBJ2-1 gives the whole variable domain EPEVTQTPSHQVTQMGQEVILRCVPISNHLYFYWYRQILGQKVEFLVSFYNNEISEKSEIFDDQFSVERPDGSNFTLKIRSTKLEDSAMYFCASRRGLNNEQFFGPGTRLTVL.

This clonotype has a count of ten or more. This chain joins TRBV3-1 and TRBJ1-4; D uncertain. Germline V lookup: CDR1 LGHDT, CDR2 YNNKEL (reference sequence). The germline V and J ends were trimmed by 3 bases and 7 bases, with 12 bases remaining between them. The CDR3 loop spans 14 amino acids. This chain's CDR3 is CASSQKRGSEKLFF. CDR3 bases: TGTGCCAGCAGCCAGAAAAGAGGGAGTGAAAAACTGTTTTTT.

This clonotype was seen many times. The rearrangement links TRBV7-2 to TRBJ2-3; D is unresolved. The V and J ends lost 1 base and 3 bases respectively, with 11 bases between them. Germline assignment: CDR1 SGHTA and CDR2 FQGNSA. The CDR3 runs 15 residues. The CDR3 DNA follows: TGTGCCAGCAGCTTAGGTCCTCCCGGGACAGATACGCAGTATTTT. Translated: CASSLGPPGTDTQYF.

With respect to this clonotype: The junction shows a germline mismatch at one end, possibly a read error. The chain combines TRBV7-7 with TRBJ1-4, with a tentative D call TRBD1 (5 bases). This CDR3 spans 17 amino acids. Germline V gene lookup returns CDR1 SSHAT and CDR2 FNYEAQ (reference sequence). DNA for the CDR3: TGTGCTAGCAGCTTAAGGCCGATGGGGGATTCTAATGAAAAACTGTTTTTT. Translation gives CASSLRPMGDSNEKLFF. Supplemented by reference TRBV7-7 and TRBJ1-4, the full variable domain reads GAGVSQSPRYKVTKRGQDVTLRCDPISSHATLYWYQQALGQGPEFLTYFNYEAQPDKSGLPSDRFSAERPEGSISTLTIQRTEQRDSAMYRCASSLRPMGDSNEKLFFGSGTQLSVL.

The CDR3 sequence is CASSVVGGGAGETQYF. DNA of the CDR3: TGTGCCAGCAGCGTAGTTGGCGGGGGGGCGGGGGAGACCCAGTACTTC. The chain joins TRBV9 to TRBJ2-5; the match to TRBD2 covers 9 bases. This CDR3 spans 16 amino acids. J was trimmed by 5 bases and V by 0 bases; bases with no gene match: 8. The V gene's germline CDR1 is SGDLS and CDR2 YYNGEE.

This rearrangement joins TRBV3-1 to TRBJ1-3; TRBD1 matches at 7 bases. This CDR3 is built from 15 residues. CDR1 and CDR2 from the germline V gene are LGHDT and YNNKEL (reference sequence). V shed 4 bases and J 2 bases; nucleotides not matched to a gene: 5. The chain's CDR3 is CASSLGGGAGNTIYF. In DNA form, the CDR3 reads TGTGCCAGCAGCCTAGGAGGGGGCGCTGGAAACACCATATATTTT. Using reference TRBV3-1 and TRBJ1-3 for the parts outside the CDR3, the full variable domain is DTAVSQTPKYLVTQMGNDKSIKCEQNLGHDTMYWYKQDSKKFLKIMFSYNNKELIINETVPNRFSPKSPDKAHLNLHINSLELGDSAVYFCASSLGGGAGNTIYFGEGSWLTVV.

The CDR3 region is CASVRLNTEAFF. The CDR3 coding sequence is TGTGCCAGCGTAAGATTGAACACTGAAGCTTTCTTT. This chain joins TRBV6-1 and TRBJ1-1; D call uncertain. The CDR3 totals 12 residues. Germline assignment: CDR1 MNHNS and CDR2 SASEGT. V was cut by 8 bases and J by 0 bases, with 7 bases left in between.